This T cell receptor (beta chain) was obtained from a study of cytomegalovirus exposure and HLA in healthy donors. Study information: In an earlier analysis, around 120 million unique TCR beta sequences were found from some 180 million T cells.

In the case of this clone: Its antigen is undetermined.

The germline V gene has CDR1 SNHLY and CDR2 FYNNEI. This CDR3 has 12 amino acids. Whole-study results and caveats: Across all donors, roughly uniform sequencing depth was an assumption of the presence/absence analyses. Later work associated fewer than 20,000 TCR beta sequences with HLA alleles at 0.05 false discovery rate.

The study ran its PCR with 60 Vbeta and 13 Jbeta primers. TCRdb's copy holds only in-frame clones and misses some; the assay was immunoSEQ multiplex PCR. This repertoire comprises about 160,000 clones; its ten largest clones make up 2.1%. The receptor was derived from a man aged 25-45 years in good health and CMV-seronegative. The chain combines TRBV2 with TRBJ1-5; D not certain. Sequences were obtained from PBMCs. This chain's CDR3 is CASQGGYQPQHF. The CDR3 nucleotides read TGTGCGAGCCAAGGCGGTTATCAGCCCCAGCATTTT.